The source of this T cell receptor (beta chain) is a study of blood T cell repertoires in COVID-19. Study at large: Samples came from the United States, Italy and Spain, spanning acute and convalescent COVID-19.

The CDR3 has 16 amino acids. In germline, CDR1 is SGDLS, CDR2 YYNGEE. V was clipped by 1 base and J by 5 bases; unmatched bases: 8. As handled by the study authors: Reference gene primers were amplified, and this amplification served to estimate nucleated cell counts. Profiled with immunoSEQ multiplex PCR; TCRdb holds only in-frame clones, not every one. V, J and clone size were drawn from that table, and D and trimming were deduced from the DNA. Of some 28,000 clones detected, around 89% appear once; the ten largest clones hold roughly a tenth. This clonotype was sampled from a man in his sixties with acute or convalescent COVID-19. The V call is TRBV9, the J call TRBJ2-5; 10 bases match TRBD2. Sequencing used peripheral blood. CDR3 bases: TGTGCCAGCAGCGTATCTGAGGGACTAGCGTACGAGACCCAGTACTTC. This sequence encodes CASSVSEGLAYETQYF.